Included here is one T cell receptor (beta chain) sequence, with context. The data originate from a study of blood T cell repertoires in COVID-19. Germline V gene sequence: CDR1 SGHDN, CDR2 FVKESK. V dropped 6 bases and J dropped 2 bases, with 12 bases sitting between them. This CDR3 comprises 14 residues. Clones were sequenced by immunoSEQ multiplex PCR, and TCRdb holds only the in-frame ones, with some missing. The data contain about 160,000 clones, approximately 81% of them singletons. The sample was PBMCs or T cells enriched from blood (not recorded which). This TCR derives from a man aged 60-69 years who had recovered from COVID-19. The chain carries TRBV14 and TRBJ2-3; D is uncertain. The CDR3 region is CASSATFPTDTQYF. In nucleotides, the CDR3 is TGTGCCAGCAGTGCCACATTCCCCACAGATACGCAGTATTTT.